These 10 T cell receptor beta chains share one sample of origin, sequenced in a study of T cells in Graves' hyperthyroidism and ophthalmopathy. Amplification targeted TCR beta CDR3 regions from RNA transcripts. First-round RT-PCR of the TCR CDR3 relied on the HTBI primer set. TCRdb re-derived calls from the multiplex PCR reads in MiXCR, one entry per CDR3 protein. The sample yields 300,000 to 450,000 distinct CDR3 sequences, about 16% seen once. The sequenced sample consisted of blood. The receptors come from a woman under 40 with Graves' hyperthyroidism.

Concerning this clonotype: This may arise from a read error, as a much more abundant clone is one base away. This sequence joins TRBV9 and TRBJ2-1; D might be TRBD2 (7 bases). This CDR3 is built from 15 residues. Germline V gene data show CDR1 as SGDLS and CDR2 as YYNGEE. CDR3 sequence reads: CASSVGASGTNERFF. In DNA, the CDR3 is TGTGCCAGCAGCGTTGGCGCCAGCGGGACAAATGAGCGGTTCTTC.

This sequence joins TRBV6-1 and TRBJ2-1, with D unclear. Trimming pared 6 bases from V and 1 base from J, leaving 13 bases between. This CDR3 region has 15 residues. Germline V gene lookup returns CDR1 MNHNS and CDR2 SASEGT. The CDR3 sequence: CASRALMKSYNEQFF. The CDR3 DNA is TGTGCCAGCAGGGCACTCATGAAGTCCTACAATGAGCAGTTCTTC.

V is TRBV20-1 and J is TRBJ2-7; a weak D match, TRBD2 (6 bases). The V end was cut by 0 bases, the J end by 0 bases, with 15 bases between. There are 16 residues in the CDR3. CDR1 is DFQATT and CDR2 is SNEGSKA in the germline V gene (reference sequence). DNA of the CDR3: TGCAGTGCTAGAGATCGGGGTAGCGGACCCTCCTACGAGCAGTACTTC. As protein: CSARDRGSGPSYEQYF.

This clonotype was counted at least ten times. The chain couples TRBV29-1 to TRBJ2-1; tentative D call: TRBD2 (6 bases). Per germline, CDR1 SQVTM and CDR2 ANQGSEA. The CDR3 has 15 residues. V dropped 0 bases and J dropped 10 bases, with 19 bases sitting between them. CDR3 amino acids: CSVEDPQLARREQFF. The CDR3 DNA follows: TGCAGCGTTGAAGATCCTCAACTAGCCCGGAGAGAGCAGTTCTTC.

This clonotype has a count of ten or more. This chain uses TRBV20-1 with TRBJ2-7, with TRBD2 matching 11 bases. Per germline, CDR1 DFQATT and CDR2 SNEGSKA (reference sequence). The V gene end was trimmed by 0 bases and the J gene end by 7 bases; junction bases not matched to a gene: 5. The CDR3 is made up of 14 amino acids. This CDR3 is CSARELAGDQEQYF. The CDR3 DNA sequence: TGCAGTGCTAGAGAACTAGCGGGAGATCAAGAGCAGTACTTC.

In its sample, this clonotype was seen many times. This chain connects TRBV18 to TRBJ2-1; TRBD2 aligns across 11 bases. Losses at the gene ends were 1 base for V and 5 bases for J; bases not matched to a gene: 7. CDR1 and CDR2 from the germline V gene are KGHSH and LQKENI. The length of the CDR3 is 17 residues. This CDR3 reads CASSPLTSGSGDNEQFF. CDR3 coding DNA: TGTGCCAGCTCACCACTCACTAGCGGGAGTGGGGACAATGAGCAGTTCTTC.

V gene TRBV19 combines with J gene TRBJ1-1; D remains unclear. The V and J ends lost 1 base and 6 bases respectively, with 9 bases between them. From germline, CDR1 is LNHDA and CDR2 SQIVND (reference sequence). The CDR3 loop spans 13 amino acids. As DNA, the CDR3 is TGTGCCAGTAGTATAGCGATTCGTGCTGAAGCTTTCTTT. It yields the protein CASSIAIRAEAFF.

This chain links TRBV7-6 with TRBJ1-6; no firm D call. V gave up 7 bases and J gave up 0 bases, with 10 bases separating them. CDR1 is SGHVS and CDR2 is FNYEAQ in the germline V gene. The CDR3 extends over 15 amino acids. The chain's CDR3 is CASTQRSSYNSPLHF. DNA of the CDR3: TGTGCCAGCACCCAACGGAGCTCCTATAATTCACCCCTCCACTTT.

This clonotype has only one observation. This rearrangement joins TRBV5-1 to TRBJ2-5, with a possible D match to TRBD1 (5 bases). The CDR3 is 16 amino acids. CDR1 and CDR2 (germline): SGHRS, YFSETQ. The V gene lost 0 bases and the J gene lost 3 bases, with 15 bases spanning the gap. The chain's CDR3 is CASSLAQGAAKETQYF. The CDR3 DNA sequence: TGCGCCAGCAGCTTGGCCCAAGGGGCCGCAAAAGAGACCCAGTACTTC.

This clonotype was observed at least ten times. CDR3 bases: TGTGCCAGCAGTGAAGCGCGACAGCGGGAAGCCACAGATACGCAGTATTTT. Translating gives CASSEARQREATDTQYF. The rearrangement uses TRBV2 and TRBJ2-3, with 7 bases aligning to TRBD2. The V and J ends lost 0 bases and 2 bases, in that order; junction bases with no gene match: 8. Germline CDR1 is SNHLY and CDR2 is FYNNEI. This CDR3 contains 17 residues.